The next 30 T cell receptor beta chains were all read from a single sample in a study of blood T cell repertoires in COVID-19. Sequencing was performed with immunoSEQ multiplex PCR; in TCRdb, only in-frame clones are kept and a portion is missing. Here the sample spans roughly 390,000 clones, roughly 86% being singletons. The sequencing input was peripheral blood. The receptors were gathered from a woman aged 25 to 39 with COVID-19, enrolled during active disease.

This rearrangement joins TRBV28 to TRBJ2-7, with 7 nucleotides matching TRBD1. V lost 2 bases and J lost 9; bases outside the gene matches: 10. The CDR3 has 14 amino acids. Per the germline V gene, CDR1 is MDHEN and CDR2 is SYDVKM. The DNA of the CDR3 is TGTGCCAGCAGTTTACCATCGACAGGGAGCTGGCAGTACTTC. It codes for CASSLPSTGSWQYF.

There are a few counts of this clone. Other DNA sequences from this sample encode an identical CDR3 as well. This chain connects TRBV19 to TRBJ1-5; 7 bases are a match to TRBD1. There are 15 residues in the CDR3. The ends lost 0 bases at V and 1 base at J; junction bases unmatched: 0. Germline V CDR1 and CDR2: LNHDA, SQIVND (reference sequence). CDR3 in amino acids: CASSIDRGSNQPQHF. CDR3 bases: TGTGCCAGTAGTATAGACAGGGGGAGCAATCAGCCCCAGCATTTT.

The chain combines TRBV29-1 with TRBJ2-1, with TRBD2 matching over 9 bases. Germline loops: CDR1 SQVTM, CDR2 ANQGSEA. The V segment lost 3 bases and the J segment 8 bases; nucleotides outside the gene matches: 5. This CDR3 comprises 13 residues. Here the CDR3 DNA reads TGCAGCGTTGAGGCGGGAGGGGGCGATGAGCAGTTCTTC. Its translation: CSVEAGGGDEQFF.

The CDR3 nucleotides read TGCAGTGCTAGTAGGGGGACAGGGGATCAGCCCCAGCATTTT. This sequence encodes CSASRGTGDQPQHF. The V gene is TRBV20-1, the J gene TRBJ1-5; 10 bases agree with TRBD1. The CDR3 is made up of 14 amino acids. Germline-derived CDR1 and CDR2 are DFQATT and SNEGSKA (reference sequence). The trim removed 3 bases at V and 5 bases at J, leaving 4 bases unmatched.

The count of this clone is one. The CDR3 DNA sequence: TGTGCCAGCAGTTACATGGTGGAGGGACTCCACTTT. Translating gives CASSYMVEGLHF. The chain links TRBV6-2 or TRBV6-3 to TRBJ1-6; no clear D gene. V was clipped by 2 bases and J by 16 bases, with 12 bases between them. CDR3 length: 12 residues. In germline, CDR1 is MNHEY, CDR2 SVGEGT.

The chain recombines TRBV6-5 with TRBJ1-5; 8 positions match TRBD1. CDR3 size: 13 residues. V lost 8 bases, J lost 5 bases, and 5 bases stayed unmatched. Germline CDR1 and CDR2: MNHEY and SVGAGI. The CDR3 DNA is TGTGCCAGCCGGACAGGGAAACATCAGCCCCAGCATTTT. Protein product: CASRTGKHQPQHF.

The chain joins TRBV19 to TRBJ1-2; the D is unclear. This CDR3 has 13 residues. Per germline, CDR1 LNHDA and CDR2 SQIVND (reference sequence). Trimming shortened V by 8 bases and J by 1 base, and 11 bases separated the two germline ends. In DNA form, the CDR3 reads TGTGCCAGTTCTTCAGGTTATAACTATGGCTACACCTTC. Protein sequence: CASSSGYNYGYTF.

CDR3 nucleotide sequence: TGTGCCACCAGCAGAGATACGGGGGGCCCCAATGAGCAGTTCTTC. Encoded protein: CATSRDTGGPNEQFF. The chain is built from TRBV15 and TRBJ2-1, with a tentative D call TRBD2 (7 bases). Per the germline V gene, CDR1 is LNHNV and CDR2 is YYDKDF (reference sequence). Trimming pared 0 bases from V and 6 bases from J, leaving 12 bases between. The CDR3 has 15 residues.

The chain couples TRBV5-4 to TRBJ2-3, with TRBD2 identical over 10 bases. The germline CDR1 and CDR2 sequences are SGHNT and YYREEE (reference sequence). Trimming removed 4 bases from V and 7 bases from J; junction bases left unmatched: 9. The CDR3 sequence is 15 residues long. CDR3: CASSQRAGGLNTQYF. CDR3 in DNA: TGTGCCAGCAGCCAACGAGCGGGAGGGCTAAATACGCAGTATTTT.

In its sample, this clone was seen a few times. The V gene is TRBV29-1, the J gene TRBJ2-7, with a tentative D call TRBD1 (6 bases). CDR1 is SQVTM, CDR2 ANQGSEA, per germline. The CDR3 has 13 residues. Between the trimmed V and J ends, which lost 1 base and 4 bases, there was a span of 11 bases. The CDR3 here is CSVEGDRRYEQYF. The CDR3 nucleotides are TGCAGCGTTGAAGGTGACAGGCGATACGAGCAGTACTTC.

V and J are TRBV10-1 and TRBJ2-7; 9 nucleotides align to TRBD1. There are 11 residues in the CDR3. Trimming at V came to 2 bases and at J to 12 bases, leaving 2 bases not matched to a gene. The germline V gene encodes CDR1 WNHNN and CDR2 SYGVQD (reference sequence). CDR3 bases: TGCGCCAGCAGTGAGGGGACAGGGATGTACTTC. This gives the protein CASSEGTGMYF.

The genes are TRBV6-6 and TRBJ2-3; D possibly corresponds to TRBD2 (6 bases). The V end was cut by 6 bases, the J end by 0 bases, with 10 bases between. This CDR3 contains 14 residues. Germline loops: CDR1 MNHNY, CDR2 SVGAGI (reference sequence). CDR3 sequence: CASSLGTSTDTQYF. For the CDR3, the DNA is TGTGCCAGCAGCTTAGGGACTAGCACAGATACGCAGTATTTT.

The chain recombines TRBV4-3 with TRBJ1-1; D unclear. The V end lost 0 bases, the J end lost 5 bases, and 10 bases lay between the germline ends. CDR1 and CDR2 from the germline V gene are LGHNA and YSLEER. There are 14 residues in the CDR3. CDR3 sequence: CASSQEGRRTEAFF. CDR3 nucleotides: TGCGCCAGCAGCCAAGAAGGAAGGCGGACTGAAGCTTTCTTT.

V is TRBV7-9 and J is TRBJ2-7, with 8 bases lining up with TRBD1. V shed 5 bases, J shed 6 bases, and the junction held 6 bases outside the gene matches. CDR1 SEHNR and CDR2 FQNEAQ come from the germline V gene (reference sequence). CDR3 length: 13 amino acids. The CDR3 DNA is TGTGCCAGCAGCCTCAGACAGGGGCCCGAGCAGTACTTC. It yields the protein CASSLRQGPEQYF.

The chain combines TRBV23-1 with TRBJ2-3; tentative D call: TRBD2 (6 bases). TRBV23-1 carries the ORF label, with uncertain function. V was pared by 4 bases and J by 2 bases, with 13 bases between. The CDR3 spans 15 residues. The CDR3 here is CASSRRAMTTDTQYF. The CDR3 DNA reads TGCGCCAGCAGTCGGAGGGCGATGACCACAGATACGCAGTATTTT.

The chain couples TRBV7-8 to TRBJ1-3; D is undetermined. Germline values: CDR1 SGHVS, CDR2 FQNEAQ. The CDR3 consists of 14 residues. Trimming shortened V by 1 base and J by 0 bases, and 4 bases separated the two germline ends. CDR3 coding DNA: TGTGCCAGCAGCTTAGGCGACTCTGGAAACACCATATATTTT. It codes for CASSLGDSGNTIYF.

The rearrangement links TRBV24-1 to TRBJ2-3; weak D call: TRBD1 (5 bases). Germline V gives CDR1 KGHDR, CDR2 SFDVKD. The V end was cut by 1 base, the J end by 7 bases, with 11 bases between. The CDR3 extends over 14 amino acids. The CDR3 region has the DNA TGTGCCACCAGTGATTTCGGAAGGACATATACGCAGTATTTT. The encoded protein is CATSDFGRTYTQYF.

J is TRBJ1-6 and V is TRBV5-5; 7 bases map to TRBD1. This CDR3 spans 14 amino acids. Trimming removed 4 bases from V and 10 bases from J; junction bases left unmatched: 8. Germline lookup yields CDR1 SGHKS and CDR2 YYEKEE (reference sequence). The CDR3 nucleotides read TGTGCCAGCAGCCTCGACAGGGTCCACTCACCCCTCCACTTT. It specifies CASSLDRVHSPLHF. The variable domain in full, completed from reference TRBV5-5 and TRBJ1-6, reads DAGVTQSPTHLIKTRGQQVTLRCSPISGHKSVSWYQQVLGQGPQFIFQYYEKEERGRGNFPDRFSARQFPNYSSELNVNALLLGDSALYLCASSLDRVHSPLHFGNGTRLTVT.

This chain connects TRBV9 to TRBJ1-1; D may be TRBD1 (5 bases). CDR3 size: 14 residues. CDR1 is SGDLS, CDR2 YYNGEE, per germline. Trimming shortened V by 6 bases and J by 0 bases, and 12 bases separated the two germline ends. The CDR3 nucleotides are TGTGCCAGCACCCCCCTGGGGCTGAACACTGAAGCTTTCTTT. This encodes CASTPLGLNTEAFF.

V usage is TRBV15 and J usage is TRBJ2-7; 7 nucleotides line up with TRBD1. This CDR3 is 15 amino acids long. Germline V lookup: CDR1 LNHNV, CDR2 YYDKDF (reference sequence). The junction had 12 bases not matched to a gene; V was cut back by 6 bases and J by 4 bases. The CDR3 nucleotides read TGTGCCACCAGACAGGGGCAGGAGATGGGATACGAGCAGTACTTC. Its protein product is CATRQGQEMGYEQYF.

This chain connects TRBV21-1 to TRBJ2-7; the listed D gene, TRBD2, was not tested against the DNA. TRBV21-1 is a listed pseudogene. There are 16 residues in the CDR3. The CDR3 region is CASSKNGLAGDYEQYF. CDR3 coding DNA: TGTGCCAGCAGCAAAAATGGACTAGCGGGGGACTACGAGCAGTACTTC.

The CDR3 DNA is TGTGCCAGCAGGCGGGGACTGACGTCCTACAATGAGCAGTTCTTC. This sequence encodes CASRRGLTSYNEQFF. The rearrangement joins TRBV6-5 to TRBJ2-1; weak D call: TRBD2 (6 bases). The CDR3 extends over 15 amino acids. CDR1 is MNHEY and CDR2 is SVGAGI in the germline V gene. V lost 6 bases and J 1 base, leaving 13 bases between the germline ends.

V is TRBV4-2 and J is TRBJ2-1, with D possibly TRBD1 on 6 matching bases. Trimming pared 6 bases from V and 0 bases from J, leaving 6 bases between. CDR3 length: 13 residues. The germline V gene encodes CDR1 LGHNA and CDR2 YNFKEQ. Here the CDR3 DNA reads TGTGCCAGCAGAGGGGGCTCCTACAATGAGCAGTTCTTC. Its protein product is CASRGGSYNEQFF.

The CDR3 sequence: CASSWRGESGYNEQFF. CDR3 bases: TGTGCCAGCAGCTGGCGCGGGGAATCGGGCTACAATGAGCAGTTCTTC. This sequence joins TRBV7-2 and TRBJ2-1; possible D gene TRBD2, 6 bases. V shed 4 bases and J shed 3 bases, with 16 bases lying between them. The CDR3 extends over 16 amino acids. CDR1 SGHTA and CDR2 FQGNSA come from the germline V gene.

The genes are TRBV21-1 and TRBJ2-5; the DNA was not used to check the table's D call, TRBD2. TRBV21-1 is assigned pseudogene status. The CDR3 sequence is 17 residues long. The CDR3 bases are TGTGCCAGCAGCACCCCCTCTAGCGGGAGTAGTAAGGAGACCCAGTACTTC. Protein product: CASSTPSSGSSKETQYF.

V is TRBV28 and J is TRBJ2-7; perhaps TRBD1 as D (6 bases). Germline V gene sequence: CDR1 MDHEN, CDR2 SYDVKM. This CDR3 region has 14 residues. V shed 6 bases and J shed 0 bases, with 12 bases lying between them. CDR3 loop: CASRPRTDSYEQYF. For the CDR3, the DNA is TGTGCCAGCAGGCCTCGGACAGACTCCTACGAGCAGTACTTC.

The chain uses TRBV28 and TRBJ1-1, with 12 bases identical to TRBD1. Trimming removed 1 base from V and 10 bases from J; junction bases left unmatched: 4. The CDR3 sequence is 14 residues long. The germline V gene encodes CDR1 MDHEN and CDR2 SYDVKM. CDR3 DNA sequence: TGTGCCAGCAGTTTATCGGGACAGGGGGCAAGAGCTTTCTTT. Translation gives CASSLSGQGARAFF.

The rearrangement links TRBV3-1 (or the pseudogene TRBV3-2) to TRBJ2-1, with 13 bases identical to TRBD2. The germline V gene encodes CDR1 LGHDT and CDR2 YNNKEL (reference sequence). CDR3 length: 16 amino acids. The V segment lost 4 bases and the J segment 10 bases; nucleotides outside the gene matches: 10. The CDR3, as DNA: TGTGCCAGCAGCCGCCTACTAGCGGGAGGGCCGGGGGAGCAGTTCTTC. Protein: CASSRLLAGGPGEQFF.

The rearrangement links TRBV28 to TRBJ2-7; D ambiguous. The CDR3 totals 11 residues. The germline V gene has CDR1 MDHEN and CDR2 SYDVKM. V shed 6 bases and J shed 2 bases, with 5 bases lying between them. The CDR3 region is CASSTTYEQYF. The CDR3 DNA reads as TGTGCCAGCAGCACAACCTACGAGCAGTACTTC.

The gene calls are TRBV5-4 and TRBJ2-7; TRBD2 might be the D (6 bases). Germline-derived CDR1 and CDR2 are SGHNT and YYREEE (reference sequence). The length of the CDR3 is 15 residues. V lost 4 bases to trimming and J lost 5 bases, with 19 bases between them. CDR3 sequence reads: CASSLAGRSVDEQYF. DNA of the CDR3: TGTGCCAGCAGCCTTGCGGGGCGGAGTGTAGACGAGCAGTACTTC.